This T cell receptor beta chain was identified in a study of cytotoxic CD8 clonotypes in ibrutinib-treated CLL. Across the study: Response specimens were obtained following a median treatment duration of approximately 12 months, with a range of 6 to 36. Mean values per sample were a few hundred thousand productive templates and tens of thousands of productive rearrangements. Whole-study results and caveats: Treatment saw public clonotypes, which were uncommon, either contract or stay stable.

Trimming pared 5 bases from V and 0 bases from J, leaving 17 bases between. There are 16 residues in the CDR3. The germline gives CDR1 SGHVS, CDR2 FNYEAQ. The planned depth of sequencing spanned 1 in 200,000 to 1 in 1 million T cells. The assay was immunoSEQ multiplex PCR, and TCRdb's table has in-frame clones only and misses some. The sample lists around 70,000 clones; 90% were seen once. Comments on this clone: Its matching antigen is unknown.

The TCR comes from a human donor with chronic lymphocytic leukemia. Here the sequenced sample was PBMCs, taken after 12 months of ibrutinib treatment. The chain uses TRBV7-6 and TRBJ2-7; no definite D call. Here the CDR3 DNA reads TGTGCCAGCAGCAAGAGGTCAGGTTCACCCTCCTACGAGCAGTACTTC. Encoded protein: CASSKRSGSPSYEQYF.